There are a few counts of the clone carrying this TCR beta chain. Other DNA sequences in this specimen translate into the identical CDR3. This sample was taken from a study of shared clonotypes between healthy human individuals. Study in general: The donor group consisted of two women and a few men, aged 18 to 49.

Repertoires were generated with immunoSEQ multiplex PCR, while TCRdb's copy carries only in-frame clones and drops some. The table records about 490,000 clones, about three quarters of them present only once. The length of the CDR3 is 15 residues. The germline gives CDR1 MNHNS, CDR2 SASEGT. Trimming removed 1 base at V and 0 bases at J, with 7 bases between. The receptor was isolated from a woman in her thirties or forties in good health. Some clones in this sample may be carry-over from other donors' samples. The chain recombines TRBV6-1 with TRBJ1-3; no definite D call. The specimen sequenced was PBMCs. The CDR3 DNA reads as TGTGCCAGCAGTGAAGGGTTCTACTCTGGAAACACCATATATTTT. Amino acid sequence: CASSEGFYSGNTIYF.